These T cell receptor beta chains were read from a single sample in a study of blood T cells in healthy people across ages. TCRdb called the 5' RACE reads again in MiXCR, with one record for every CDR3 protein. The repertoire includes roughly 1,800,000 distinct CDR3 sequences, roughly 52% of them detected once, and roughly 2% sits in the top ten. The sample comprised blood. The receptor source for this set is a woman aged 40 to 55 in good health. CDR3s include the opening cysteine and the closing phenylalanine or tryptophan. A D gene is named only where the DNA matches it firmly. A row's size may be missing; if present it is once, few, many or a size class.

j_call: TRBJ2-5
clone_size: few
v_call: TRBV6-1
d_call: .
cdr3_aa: CASSELNGRATETQYF
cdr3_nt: TGTGCCAGCAGTGAACTCAACGGACGCGCGACGGAGACCCAGTACTTC

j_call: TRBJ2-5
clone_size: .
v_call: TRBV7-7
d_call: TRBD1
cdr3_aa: CASSLGTGSRETQYF
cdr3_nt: TGTGCTAGCAGCCTCGGGACAGGGAGCAGAGAGACCCAGTACTTC

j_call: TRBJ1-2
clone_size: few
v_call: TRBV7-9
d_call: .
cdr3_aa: CASSLYIQGSYGYTF
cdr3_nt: TGTGCCAGCAGCTTATATATTCAGGGGTCCTATGGCTACACCTTC

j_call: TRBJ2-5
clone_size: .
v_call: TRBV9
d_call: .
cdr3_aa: CASSPEWEQETQYF
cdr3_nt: TGTGCCAGCAGCCCCGAATGGGAACAAGAGACCCAGTACTTC

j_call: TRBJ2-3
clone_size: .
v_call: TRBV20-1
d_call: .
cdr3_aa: CGARPHLDQYF
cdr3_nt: TGCGGTGCTAGGCCCCACCTCGACCAGTATTTT

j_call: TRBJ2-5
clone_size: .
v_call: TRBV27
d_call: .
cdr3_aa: CASPLTRGLQETQYF
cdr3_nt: TGTGCCAGCCCCCTCACGAGGGGTTTGCAAGAGACCCAGTACTTC

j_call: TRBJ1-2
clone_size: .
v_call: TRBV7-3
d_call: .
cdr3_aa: CASSFDGHEGYTF
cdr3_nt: TGTGCCAGCAGCTTCGACGGCCACGAGGGCTACACCTTC

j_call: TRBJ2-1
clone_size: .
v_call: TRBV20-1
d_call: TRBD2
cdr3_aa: CSARDSGVAFEQFF
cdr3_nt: TGCAGTGCTAGAGATAGCGGGGTGGCCTTCGAGCAGTTCTTC

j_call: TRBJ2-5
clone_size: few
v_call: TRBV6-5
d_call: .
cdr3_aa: CAGLDSYQETQYF
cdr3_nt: TGTGCCGGCCTTGATTCGTACCAAGAGACCCAGTACTTC

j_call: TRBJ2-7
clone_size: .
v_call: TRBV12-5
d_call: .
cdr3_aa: CACGIEVRQTYEQYF
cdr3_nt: TGTGCTTGTGGCATTGAGGTCCGACAGACCTACGAGCAGTACTTC

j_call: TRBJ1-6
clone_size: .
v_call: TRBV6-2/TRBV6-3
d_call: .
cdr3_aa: CASSSGRTGNSPLHF
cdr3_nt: TGTGCCAGCAGTTCCGGACGGACCGGAAATTCACCCCTCCACTTT

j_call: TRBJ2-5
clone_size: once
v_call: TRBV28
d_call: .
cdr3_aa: CASSLRGWSAETQYF
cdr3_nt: TGTGCCAGCAGTTTGCGGGGATGGTCGGCAGAGACCCAGTACTTC

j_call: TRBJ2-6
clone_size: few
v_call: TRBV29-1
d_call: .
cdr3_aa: CSVADLSGANVLTF
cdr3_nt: TGCAGCGTTGCCGACCTTTCTGGGGCCAACGTCCTGACTTTC

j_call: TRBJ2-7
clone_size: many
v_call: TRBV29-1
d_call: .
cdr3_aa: CSAVQGGNEQYF
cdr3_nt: TGCAGCGCCGTGCAGGGGGGAAACGAGCAGTACTTC

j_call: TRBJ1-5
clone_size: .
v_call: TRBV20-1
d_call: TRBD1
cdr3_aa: CSARTGGVSQPQHF
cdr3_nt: TGCAGTGCTAGGACAGGGGGGGTGAGTCAGCCCCAGCATTTT

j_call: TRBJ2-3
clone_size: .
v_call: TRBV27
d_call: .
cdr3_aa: CASRVLAGSTGTDTQYF
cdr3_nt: TGTGCCAGCAGGGTACTAGCCGGGTCGACGGGCACAGATACGCAGTATTTT

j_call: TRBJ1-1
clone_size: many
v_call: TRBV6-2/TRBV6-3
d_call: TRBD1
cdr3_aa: CASSYLWDRGNTAAFF
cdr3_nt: TGTGCCAGCAGTTACTTGTGGGACAGGGGCAACACAGCCGCTTTCTTT

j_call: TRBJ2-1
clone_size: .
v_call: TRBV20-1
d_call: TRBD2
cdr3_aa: CSAQEGGGPGNEQFF
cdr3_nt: TGCAGCGCCCAAGAGGGCGGGGGGCCAGGGAATGAGCAGTTCTTC

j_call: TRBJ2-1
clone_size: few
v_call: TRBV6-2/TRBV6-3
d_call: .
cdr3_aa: CASSFLQSYNEQFF
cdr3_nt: TGTGCCAGCAGTTTTCTACAGTCCTACAATGAGCAGTTCTTC

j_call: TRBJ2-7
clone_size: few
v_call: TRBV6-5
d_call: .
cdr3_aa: CASSYSVPTIPYEQYF
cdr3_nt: TGTGCCAGCAGTTACTCCGTACCGACGATCCCCTACGAGCAGTACTTC

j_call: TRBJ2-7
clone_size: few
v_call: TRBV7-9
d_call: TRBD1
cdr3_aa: CASSPQGKPYEQYF
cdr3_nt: TGTGCCAGCAGCCCACAGGGGAAACCCTACGAGCAGTACTTC

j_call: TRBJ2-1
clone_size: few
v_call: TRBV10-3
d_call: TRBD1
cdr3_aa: CAIGGHRGDEQFF
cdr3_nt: TGTGCCATCGGGGGACACAGGGGGGATGAGCAGTTCTTC

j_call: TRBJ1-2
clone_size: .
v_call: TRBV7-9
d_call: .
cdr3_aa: CASSLVRQGVSGYTF
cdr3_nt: TGTGCCAGCAGCTTAGTGCGGCAGGGAGTATCTGGCTACACCTTC

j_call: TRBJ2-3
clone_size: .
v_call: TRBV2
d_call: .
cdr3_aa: CASRETPLVGDTQYF
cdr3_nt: TGTGCCAGCAGGGAAACGCCTCTGGTCGGGGATACGCAGTATTTT

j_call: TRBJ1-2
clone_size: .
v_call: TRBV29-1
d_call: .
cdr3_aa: CSVDDRYGYTF
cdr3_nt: TGCAGCGTTGACGACAGATATGGCTACACCTTC

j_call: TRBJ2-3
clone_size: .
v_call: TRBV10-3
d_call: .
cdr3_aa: CAISSYGSTDTQYF
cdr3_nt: TGTGCCATCAGCAGTTATGGGAGCACAGATACGCAGTATTTT

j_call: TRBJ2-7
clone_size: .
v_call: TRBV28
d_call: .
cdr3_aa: CTSSPQVAGSRGQYF
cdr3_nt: TGTACCAGCAGTCCCCAGGTCGCGGGGTCCCGAGGGCAGTACTTC

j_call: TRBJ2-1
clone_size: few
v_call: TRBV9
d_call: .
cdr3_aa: CASSALTGAEQFF
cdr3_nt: TGTGCCAGCAGCGCCCTGACAGGCGCTGAGCAGTTCTTC

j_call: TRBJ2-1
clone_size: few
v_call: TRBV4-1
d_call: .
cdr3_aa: CASSPAVGLYNEQFF
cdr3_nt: TGCGCCAGCAGCCCTGCAGTGGGACTCTACAATGAGCAGTTCTTC

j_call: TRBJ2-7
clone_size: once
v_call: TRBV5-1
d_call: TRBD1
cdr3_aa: CASSLKPGQGFGEQYF
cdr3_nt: TGCGCCAGCAGCTTAAAACCGGGACAGGGGTTCGGCGAGCAGTACTTC

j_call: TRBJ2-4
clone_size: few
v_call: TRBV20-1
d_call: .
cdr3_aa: CSARTRGSSKNIQYF
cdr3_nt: TGCAGTGCGCGGACTCGAGGATCTTCCAAAAACATTCAGTACTTC

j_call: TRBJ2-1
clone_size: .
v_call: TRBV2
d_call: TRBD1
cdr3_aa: CASRDRGGQYNEQFF
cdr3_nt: TGTGCCAGCAGGGACAGGGGAGGTCAGTACAATGAGCAGTTCTTC

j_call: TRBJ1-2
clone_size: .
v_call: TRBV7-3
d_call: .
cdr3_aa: CASSLGPGAGVNNYGYTF
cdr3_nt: TGTGCCAGCAGCTTAGGCCCGGGGGCAGGGGTCAATAACTATGGCTACACCTTC

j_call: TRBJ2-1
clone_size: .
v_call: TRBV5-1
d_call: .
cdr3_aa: CASSLGPAFNNEQFF
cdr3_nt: TGCGCCAGCAGCTTGGGCCCGGCTTTTAACAATGAGCAGTTCTTC

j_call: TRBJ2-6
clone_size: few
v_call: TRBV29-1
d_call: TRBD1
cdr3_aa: CSDHTFSDRGNSGANVLTF
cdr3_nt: TGCAGCGACCATACTTTTTCGGACAGGGGGAACTCTGGGGCCAACGTCCTGACTTTC

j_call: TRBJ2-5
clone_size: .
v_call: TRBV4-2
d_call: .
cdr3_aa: CASSQDAGETQYF
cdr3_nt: TGTGCCAGCAGCCAAGATGCTGGGGAGACCCAGTACTTC

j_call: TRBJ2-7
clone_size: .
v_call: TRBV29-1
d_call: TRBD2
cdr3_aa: CSVEAVRRGGSSASEQYF
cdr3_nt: TGCAGCGTTGAAGCGGTGAGACGGGGGGGTTCTTCGGCATCCGAGCAGTACTTC

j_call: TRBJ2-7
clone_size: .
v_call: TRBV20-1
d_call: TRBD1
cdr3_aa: CSAEPGQGGYEQYF
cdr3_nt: TGCAGTGCTGAACCGGGACAGGGAGGTTACGAGCAGTACTTC

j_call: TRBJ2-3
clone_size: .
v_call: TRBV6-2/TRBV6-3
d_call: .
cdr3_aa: CASSPGPWLRYF
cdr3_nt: TGTGCCAGCAGCCCGGGGCCCTGGCTGCGGTATTTT

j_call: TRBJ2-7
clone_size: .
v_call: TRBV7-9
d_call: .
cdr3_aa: CASRTTGSYEQYF
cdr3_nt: TGTGCCAGCAGGACTACAGGGTCCTACGAGCAGTACTTC

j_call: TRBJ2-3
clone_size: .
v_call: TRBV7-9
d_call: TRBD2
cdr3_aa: CASSPGGTSEISTDTQYF
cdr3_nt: TGTGCCAGCAGCCCCGGCGGGACTAGTGAGATCAGCACAGATACGCAGTATTTT

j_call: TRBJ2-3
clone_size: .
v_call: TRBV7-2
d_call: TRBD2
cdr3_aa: CASSLAVGLAGGIKDTQYF
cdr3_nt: TGTGCCAGCAGCTTAGCGGTTGGGCTAGCGGGGGGGATCAAGGATACGCAGTATTTT

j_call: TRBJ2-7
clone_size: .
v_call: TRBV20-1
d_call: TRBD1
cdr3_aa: CSARVRDSLYEQYF
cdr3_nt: TGCAGTGCTAGAGTTCGGGACAGCCTATACGAGCAGTACTTC

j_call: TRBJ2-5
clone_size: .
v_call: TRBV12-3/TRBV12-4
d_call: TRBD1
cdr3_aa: CASNKPDRDQETQYF
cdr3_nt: TGTGCCAGCAATAAACCAGACAGGGACCAAGAGACCCAGTACTTC

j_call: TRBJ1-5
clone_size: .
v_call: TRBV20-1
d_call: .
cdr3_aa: CSARGWAPNQPQHF
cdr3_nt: TGCAGTGCTAGAGGCTGGGCACCGAATCAGCCCCAGCATTTT

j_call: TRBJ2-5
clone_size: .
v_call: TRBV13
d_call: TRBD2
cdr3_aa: CASSPPTSGGAWETQYF
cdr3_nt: TGTGCCAGCAGCCCACCGACTAGCGGGGGGGCCTGGGAGACCCAGTACTTC

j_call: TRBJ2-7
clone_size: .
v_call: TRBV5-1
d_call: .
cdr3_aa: CASTGPYYEQYF
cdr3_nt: TGCGCCAGCACCGGACCCTACTACGAGCAGTACTTC

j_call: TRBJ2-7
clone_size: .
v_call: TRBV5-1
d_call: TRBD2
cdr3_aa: CASSHGGFDEQYF
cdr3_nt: TGCGCCAGCAGCCACGGGGGGTTCGACGAGCAGTACTTC

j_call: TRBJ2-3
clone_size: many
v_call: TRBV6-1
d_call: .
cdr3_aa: CASRPLGTTDTQYF
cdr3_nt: TGTGCCAGCAGACCACTAGGGACCACAGATACGCAGTATTTT

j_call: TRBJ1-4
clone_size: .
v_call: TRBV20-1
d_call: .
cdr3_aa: CSARGVTNEKLFF
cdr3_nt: TGCAGTGCTAGAGGGGTAACTAATGAAAAACTGTTTTTT

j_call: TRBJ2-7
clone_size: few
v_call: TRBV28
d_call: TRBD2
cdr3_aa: CASHLAGESYEQYF
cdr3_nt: TGTGCCAGTCATCTAGCGGGAGAATCCTACGAGCAGTACTTC

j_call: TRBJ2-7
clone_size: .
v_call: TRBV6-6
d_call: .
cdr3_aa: CASSQGTPYEQYF
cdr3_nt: TGTGCCAGCAGTCAAGGGACCCCCTACGAGCAGTACTTC

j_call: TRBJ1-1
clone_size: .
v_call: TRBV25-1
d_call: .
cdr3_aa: CASSPGARNTEAFF
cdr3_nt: TGTGCCAGCAGTCCCGGAGCTCGGAACACTGAAGCTTTCTTT

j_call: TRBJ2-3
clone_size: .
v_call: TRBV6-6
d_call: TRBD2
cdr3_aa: CASSDPLAGREETQYF
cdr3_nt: TGTGCCAGCAGTGATCCCCTAGCGGGGAGGGAGGAGACGCAGTATTTT

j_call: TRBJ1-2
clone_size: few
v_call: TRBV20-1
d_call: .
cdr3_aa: CSAARRSVGSGYTF
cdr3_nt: TGCAGTGCTGCTCGGCGCAGTGTGGGGTCAGGCTACACCTTC

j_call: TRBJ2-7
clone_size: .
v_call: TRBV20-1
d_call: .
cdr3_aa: CSARRGAVIYEQYF
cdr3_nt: TGCAGTGCTAGAAGGGGGGCGGTAATCTACGAGCAGTACTTC

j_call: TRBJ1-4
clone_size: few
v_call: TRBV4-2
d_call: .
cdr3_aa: CASSQNTGRDEKLFF
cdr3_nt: TGTGCCAGCAGCCAGAACACAGGGAGGGATGAAAAACTGTTTTTT

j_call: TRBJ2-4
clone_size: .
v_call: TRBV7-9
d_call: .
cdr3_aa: CASSSLSLRGIQYF
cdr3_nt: TGTGCCAGCAGCTCTCTCTCCCTTCGAGGCATTCAGTACTTC

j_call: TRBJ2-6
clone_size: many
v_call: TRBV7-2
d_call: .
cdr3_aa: CASSSPGTAAGANVLTF
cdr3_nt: TGTGCCAGCAGCTCCCCCGGGACCGCGGCCGGGGCCAACGTCCTGACTTTC